This T cell receptor (beta chain) was sequenced in a study of shared clonotypes between healthy human individuals. V gave up 3 bases and J gave up 6 bases; unmatched junction bases: 6. The CDR3 has 15 residues. The V gene's germline CDR1 is MGHDK and CDR2 SYGVNS. TCRdb's copy holds only in-frame clones and misses some; the assay was immunoSEQ multiplex PCR. The data contain 2 million to 3 million clones, more than 85% of them singletons. The source material was naive CD4+ T cells from PBMCs. Subset defined: CD45RA+ positively selected. The sequence came from a man between 18 and 29 years old in good health. Some clones in this sample may be carry-over from other donors' samples. The chain links TRBV25-1 to TRBJ2-7, with 12 bases aligning to TRBD1. CDR3 DNA: TGTGCCAGCAGTGACGGGGGACAGGGGGCGAGCGAGCAGTACTTC. It encodes CASSDGGQGASEQYF.